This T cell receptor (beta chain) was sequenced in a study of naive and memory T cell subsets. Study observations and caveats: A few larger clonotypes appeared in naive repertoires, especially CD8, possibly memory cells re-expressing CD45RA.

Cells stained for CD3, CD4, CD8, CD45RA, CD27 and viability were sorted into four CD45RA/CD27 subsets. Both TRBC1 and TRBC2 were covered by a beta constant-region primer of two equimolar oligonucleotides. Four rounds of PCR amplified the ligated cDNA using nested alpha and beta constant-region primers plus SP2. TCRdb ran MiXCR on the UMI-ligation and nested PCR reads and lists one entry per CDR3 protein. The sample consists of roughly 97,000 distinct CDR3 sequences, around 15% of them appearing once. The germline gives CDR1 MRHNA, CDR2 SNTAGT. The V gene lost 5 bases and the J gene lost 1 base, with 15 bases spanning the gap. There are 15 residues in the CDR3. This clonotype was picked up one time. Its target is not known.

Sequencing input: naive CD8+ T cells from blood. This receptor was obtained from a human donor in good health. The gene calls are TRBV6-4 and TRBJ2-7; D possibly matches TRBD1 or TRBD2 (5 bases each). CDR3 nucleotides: TGTGCCAGCAGTTGCTTTCGGGGCAGGTCCTACGAGCAGTACTTC. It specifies CASSCFRGRSYEQYF.